This TCR beta chain was captured in a study of cytomegalovirus exposure and HLA in healthy donors. The CDR3 is 13 amino acids. The J segment lost 13 bases and the V segment lost 3 bases, leaving 4 bases of the junction unmatched. Germline CDR1 and CDR2: SGDLS and YYNGEE. Primers included in the PCR were 60 Vbeta and 13 Jbeta primers. The data were produced by immunoSEQ multiplex PCR, yet TCRdb's version contains in-frame clones alone and is incomplete. This table holds some 110,000 clones, around 80% found once. This TCR was sampled from a man younger than 40 in good health and CMV-seropositive. The chain couples TRBV9 to TRBJ2-3; 14 nucleotides line up with TRBD2. The specimen was PBMCs. The CDR3 sequence: CASSAGTSGGEYF. CDR3 in DNA: TGTGCCAGCAGCGCCGGGACTAGCGGGGGCGAGTATTTT.